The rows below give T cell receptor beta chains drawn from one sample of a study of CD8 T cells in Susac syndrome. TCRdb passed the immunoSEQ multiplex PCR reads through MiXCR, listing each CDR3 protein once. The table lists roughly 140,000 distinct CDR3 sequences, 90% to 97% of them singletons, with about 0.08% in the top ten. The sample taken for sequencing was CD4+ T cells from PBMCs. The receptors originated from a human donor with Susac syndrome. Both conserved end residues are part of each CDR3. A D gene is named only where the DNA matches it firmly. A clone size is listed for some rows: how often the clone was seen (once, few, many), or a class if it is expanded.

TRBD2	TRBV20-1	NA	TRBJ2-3	TGCAGTGCCACGCGGGGGGCTGGTACCACAGATACGCAGTATTTT	CSATRGAGTTDTQYF
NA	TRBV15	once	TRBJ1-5	TGTGCCACTAAGGGGCAAGACAATCAGCCCCAGCATTTT	CATKGQDNQPQHF
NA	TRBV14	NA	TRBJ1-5	TGTGCCAGCAGCCAAGTTGGGTCCGGGCCCCAGCATTTT	CASSQVGSGPQHF
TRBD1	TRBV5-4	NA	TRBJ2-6	TGTGCCAGCAGCGGACGGACAGGGATTCCTTCTTTGGGGGCCAACGTCCTGACTTTC	CASSGRTGIPSLGANVLTF
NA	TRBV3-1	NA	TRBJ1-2	TGTGCCAGCAGCCGGACAGAATCCTATGGCTACACCTTC	CASSRTESYGYTF
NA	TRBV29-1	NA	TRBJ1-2	TGCAGCGTTGGGCGGGGAATCGACTATGGCTACACCTTC	CSVGRGIDYGYTF
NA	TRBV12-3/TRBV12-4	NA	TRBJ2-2	TGTGCCAGCAGTTTGGCGGAGGGGGTGACCGGGGAGCTGTTTTTT	CASSLAEGVTGELFF
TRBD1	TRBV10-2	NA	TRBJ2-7	TGCGCCAGCAGGGGACAGGGGCTACCGTACGAGCAGTACTTC	CASRGQGLPYEQYF
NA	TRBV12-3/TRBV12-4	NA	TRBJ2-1	TGTGCCAGCAGGATTGGGTCACTCTCCAGTGAGCAGTTCTTC	CASRIGSLSSEQFF
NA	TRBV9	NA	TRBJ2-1	TGTGCCAGCAGCGTAGCGGCCCACAATGAGCAGTTCTTC	CASSVAAHNEQFF
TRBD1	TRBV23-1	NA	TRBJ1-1	TGCGCCAGCAGTCAATCTAGCCCGCAGGGGGTGAACACTGAAGCTTTCTTT	CASSQSSPQGVNTEAFF
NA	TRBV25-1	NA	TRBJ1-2	TGTGCCAGCAGTGTAACAGCATCTAACTATGGCTACACCTTC	CASSVTASNYGYTF
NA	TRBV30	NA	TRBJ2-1	TGTGCCTGGATTCCAGCCTACAATGAGCAGTTCTTC	CAWIPAYNEQFF
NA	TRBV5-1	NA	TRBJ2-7	TGCGCCAGCAGCTTGTCCCCGGGGACCGAGCAGTACTTC	CASSLSPGTEQYF
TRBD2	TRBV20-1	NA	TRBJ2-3	TGCACCGCTACGGCTAGCGGGACGACAGATACGCAGTATTTT	CTATASGTTDTQYF
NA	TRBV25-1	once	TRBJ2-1	TGTGCCAGCAGTGAATGGGAGACAGAGCAGTTCTTC	CASSEWETEQFF
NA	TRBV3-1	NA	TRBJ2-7	TGTGCCAGCAGCCAAGTGCCGCACGAGCAGTACTTC	CASSQVPHEQYF
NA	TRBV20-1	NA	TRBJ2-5	TGCAGTGCTAGTAACGGCGGCCAGTACTTC	CSASNGGQYF
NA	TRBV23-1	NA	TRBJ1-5	TGCGCCAGCAGATCGGACGGTTCTCGGCAGCCCCAGCATTTT	CASRSDGSRQPQHF
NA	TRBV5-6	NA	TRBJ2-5	TGTGCCAGCAGCTTGATAGCCAGGGAGACCCAGTACTTC	CASSLIARETQYF
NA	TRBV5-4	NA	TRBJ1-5	TGTGCCAGCAGCTTGTGGCCGGATAGCAATCAGCCCCAGCATTTT	CASSLWPDSNQPQHF
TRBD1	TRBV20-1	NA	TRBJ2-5	TGCAGTGCTACGGCCCCGGGACAGCATCAAGAGACCCAGTACTTC	CSATAPGQHQETQYF
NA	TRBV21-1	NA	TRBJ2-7	TGTGCCAATTCGCCCGGGGCGACCTACGAGCAGTACTTC	CANSPGATYEQYF
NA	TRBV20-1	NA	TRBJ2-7	TGCAGTGCTAGAGAGTGGATGAGCGAGCAGTACTTC	CSAREWMSEQYF
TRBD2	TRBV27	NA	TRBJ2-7	TGTGCCAGCAGTACCCGGGGGGTAGGGGCAGGAGGCGAGCAGTACTTC	CASSTRGVGAGGEQYF
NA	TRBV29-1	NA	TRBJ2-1	TGCAGCGTTAGGGATGATGAGCAGTTCTTC	CSVRDDEQFF
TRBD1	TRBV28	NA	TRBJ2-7	TGTGCCAGCACCCCCTCGGGACAGGGCTCCTACGAGCAGTACTTC	CASTPSGQGSYEQYF
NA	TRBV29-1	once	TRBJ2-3	TGCAGCGTAACTGGAACCACAGATACGCAGTATTTT	CSVTGTTDTQYF
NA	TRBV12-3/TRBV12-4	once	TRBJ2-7	TGTGCCAGCAAAGGAGGAGGGAGAGACTACGAGCAGTACTTC	CASKGGGRDYEQYF
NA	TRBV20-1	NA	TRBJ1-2	TGCAGTGCTAGAGTAGGGGAAATGATTGGCTACACCTTC	CSARVGEMIGYTF
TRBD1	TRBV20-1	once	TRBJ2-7	TGCAGTGCTTCTGCCGGGACAGGGGGCTACGAGCAGTACTTC	CSASAGTGGYEQYF
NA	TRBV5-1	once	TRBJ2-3	TGCGCCAGCGGTCCGTCGGATCTTGGGGCAGATACGCAGTATTTT	CASGPSDLGADTQYF
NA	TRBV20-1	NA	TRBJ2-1	TGCAGTGCTAGAGCCGTGGGGACCTACAATGAGCAGTTCTTC	CSARAVGTYNEQFF
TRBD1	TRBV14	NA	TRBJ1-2	TGTGCCAGCAGCCGCGGGGGACAGGGGGCCTATGGCTACACCTTC	CASSRGGQGAYGYTF
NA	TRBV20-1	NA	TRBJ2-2	TGCAGTGCTCCCGCACTAGGGATCACCGGGGAGCTGTTTTTT	CSAPALGITGELFF
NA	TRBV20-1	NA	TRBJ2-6	TGCAGTGCCCGGGATTCCGGGGCCAACGTCCTGACTTTC	CSARDSGANVLTF
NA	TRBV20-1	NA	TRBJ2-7	TGCAGTGCTAGTACAGGAGAGCAGTACTTC	CSASTGEQYF
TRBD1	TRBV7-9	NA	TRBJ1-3	TGTGCCAGCACCCAGCCGGGACAGGGGGAGTCTAGCTCTGGAAACACCATATATTTT	CASTQPGQGESSSGNTIYF
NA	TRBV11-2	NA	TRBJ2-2	TGTGCCAGCAGCGCCAGTCGGGGACACGGGGAGCTGTTTTTT	CASSASRGHGELFF
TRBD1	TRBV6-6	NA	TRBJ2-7	TGTGCCAGCAGAGTACTCCGGGACAGCTTGTACGAGCAGTACTTC	CASRVLRDSLYEQYF
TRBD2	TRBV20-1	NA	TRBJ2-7	TGCAGTGCTCTAGCGGGGGGTGCCTACGAGCAGTACTTC	CSALAGGAYEQYF
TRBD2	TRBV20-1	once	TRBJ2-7	TGCAGTGCTACCCGGGAGGGGAGACCCTACGAGCAGTACTTC	CSATREGRPYEQYF
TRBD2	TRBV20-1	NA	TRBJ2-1	TGCAGTGCTATCAGACTAGCGGGGGGTCACAATGAGCAGTTCTTC	CSAIRLAGGHNEQFF
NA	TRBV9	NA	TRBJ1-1	TGTGCCAGCAGCGCTGAAGGACTGTTGAACACTGAAGCTTTCTTT	CASSAEGLLNTEAFF
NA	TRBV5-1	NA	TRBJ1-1	TGCGCCAGCAGTTCCGGACGGGACACTGAAGCTTTCTTT	CASSSGRDTEAFF
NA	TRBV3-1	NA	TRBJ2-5	TGTGCCAGCAGCCAAGACTTGGACCAAGAGACCCAGTACTTC	CASSQDLDQETQYF
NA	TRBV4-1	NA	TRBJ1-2	TGCGCCAGCAGCCTAACGGAACAGCAGGTCGGCTACACCTTC	CASSLTEQQVGYTF
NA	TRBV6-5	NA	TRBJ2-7	TGTGCCAGCAGTTACTCGTTTGTCCTCTCCTCCTACGAGCAGTACTTC	CASSYSFVLSSYEQYF
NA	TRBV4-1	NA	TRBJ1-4	TGCGCCAGCAGCCAGGGAACTAATGAAAAACTGTTTTTT	CASSQGTNEKLFF
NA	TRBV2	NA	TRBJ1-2	TGTGCCAGCACCGCAGCGTCTTTTGGCTACACCTTC	CASTAASFGYTF
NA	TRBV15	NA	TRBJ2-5	TGTGCCACCAGCAGAGGGCAAAGCGGGCTACAAGAGACCCAGTACTTC	CATSRGQSGLQETQYF